This T cell receptor (beta chain) originates from a study of Ad26.COV2.S vaccination and SARS-CoV-2 variants. Study at large: Donor was in the COV1001 Ad26.COV2.S trial arm.

Study-wide points: It was reported that spike-specific CD8+ and CD4+ T cell responses were substantially broad after vaccination. Vaccine recipients had higher spike-specific TCR breadth than placebo recipients.

On this clone: Its target is unknown.

Sample treatment: some 20 received Ad26.COV2.S at low or high dose, single or two shots; about five received placebo; per-sample allocation not given. Collection of the samples took place on day 63 after the first injection of vaccine or placebo. Repertoires were generated with immunoSEQ multiplex PCR, while TCRdb's copy carries only in-frame clones and drops some. In the table there are under 500,000 clones, about 90% of which are singletons. This specimen was peripheral blood, taken in a trial of Ad26.COV2.S vaccine versus placebo. The receptor was isolated from a person between 18 and 65 years old who received the Ad26.COV2.S COVID-19 vaccine or a placebo.

Written as DNA, the CDR3 is TGCGCCAGCAGTGATCTAAGCTACGAGCAGTACTTC. It is translated as CASSDLSYEQYF. The J gene is TRBJ2-7, the V gene TRBV10-2; D unclear. Germline V gene lookup returns CDR1 WSHSY and CDR2 SAAADI. The CDR3 runs to 12 residues. V dropped 3 bases and J dropped 3 bases, with 6 bases sitting between them.